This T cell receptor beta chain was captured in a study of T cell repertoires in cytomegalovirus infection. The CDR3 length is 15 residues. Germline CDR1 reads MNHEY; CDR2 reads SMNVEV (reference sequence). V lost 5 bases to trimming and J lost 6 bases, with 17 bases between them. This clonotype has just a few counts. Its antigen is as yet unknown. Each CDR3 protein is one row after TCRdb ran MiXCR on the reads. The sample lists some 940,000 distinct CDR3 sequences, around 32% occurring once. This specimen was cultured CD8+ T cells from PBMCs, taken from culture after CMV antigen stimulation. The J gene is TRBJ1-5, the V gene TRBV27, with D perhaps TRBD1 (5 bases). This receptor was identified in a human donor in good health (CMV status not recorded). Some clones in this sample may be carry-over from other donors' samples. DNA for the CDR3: TGTGCCAGCAGTCCCGCGGGGGGGTCGGGTCAGCCCCAGCATTTT. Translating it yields CASSPAGGSGQPQHF.